The next 30 T cell receptor beta chains were all read from a single sample in a study of blood T cells in healthy people across ages. Next came a second PCR, run for about 6 to 12 cycles, which used a sample-barcoded 5' primer along with a J-beta primer mix. A single record per CDR3 protein comes from TCRdb applying MiXCR to the 5' RACE reads. The sample yields 890,000 or so distinct CDR3 sequences, approximately 65% seen once. Sequenced: blood. The source of these receptors is a man aged 25-40 years in good health.

The V and J genes are TRBV10-3 and TRBJ2-1; 9 nucleotides line up with TRBD1. This CDR3 is 14 amino acids long. Germline V gene sequence: CDR1 ENHRY, CDR2 SYGVKD. V trimming: 6 bases; J trimming: 5 bases; junction bases outside the gene matches: 5. The CDR3, as DNA: TGTGCCATCAGCCCGGGACAGGGAAACAATGAGCAGTTCTTC. Amino acids: CAISPGQGNNEQFF.

The J gene is TRBJ2-7, the V gene TRBV4-2, with 12 bases matching TRBD2. Germline CDR1 LGHNA, CDR2 YNFKEQ. V lost 3 bases to trimming and J lost 0 bases; unmatched junction nucleotides: 6. The CDR3 is 17 residues long. As DNA, the CDR3 is TGTGCCAGCAGCCATCCACTAGCGGGGGGTTCCTCCTACGAGCAGTACTTC. This codes for CASSHPLAGGSSYEQYF.

This clonotype was counted between two and nine times. Written as DNA, the CDR3 is TGTGCCAGCAGTTACGGGCGGGGGGGCTCTAGTGAGCAGTTCTTC. Protein: CASSYGRGGSSEQFF. V and J are TRBV6-5 and TRBJ2-1; 9 bases align to TRBD2. Germline CDR1 MNHEY, CDR2 SVGAGI. This CDR3 is 15 amino acids long. The V and J ends lost 2 bases and 9 bases, in that order; junction bases with no gene match: 8.

This clonotype has only a few counts. The V gene is TRBV15, the J gene TRBJ2-1; 9 positions match TRBD1. CDR3 length equals 15 residues. Germline lookup yields CDR1 LNHNV and CDR2 YYDKDF (reference sequence). J gave up 3 bases and V 5 bases, and 5 bases lay outside the gene matches. The CDR3 DNA follows: TGTGCCACCAGCCCTCGACAGGGGGGCTACAATGAGCAGTTCTTC. Translating gives CATSPRQGGYNEQFF.

The gene calls are TRBV5-6 and TRBJ2-5; 8 bases align to TRBD2. J gave up 3 bases and V 7 bases, and 11 bases lay outside the gene matches. This CDR3 spans 15 amino acids. The germline V gene encodes CDR1 SGHDT and CDR2 YYEEEE. CDR3 region: CASDSFRGGEETQYF. The CDR3 DNA is TGTGCCAGCGACTCCTTCCGGGGGGGCGAAGAGACCCAGTACTTC.

This sequence joins TRBV29-1 and TRBJ2-2; no clear D gene. CDR1 is SQVTM and CDR2 is ANQGSEA in the germline V gene. V lost 7 bases and J lost 0, with 9 bases in between. The length of the CDR3 is 13 residues. The CDR3 reads CSAHKPNTGELFF. CDR3 bases: TGCAGCGCTCATAAACCGAACACCGGGGAGCTGTTTTTT.

The chain links TRBV9 to TRBJ1-1; 7 bases are shared with TRBD1. After removal of 3 bases from V and 0 bases from J, the junction contained 8 bases not matched to a gene. The CDR3 spans 16 residues. Per germline, CDR1 SGDLS and CDR2 YYNGEE. The CDR3: CASSEGAGGLNTEAFF. The CDR3 coding sequence is TGTGCCAGCAGCGAGGGGGCAGGGGGATTGAACACTGAAGCTTTCTTT. Looking up the rest from reference TRBV9 and TRBJ1-1 gives the full variable domain: DSGVTQTPKHLITATGQRVTLRCSPRSGDLSVYWYQQSLDQGLQFLIQYYNGEERAKGNILERFSAQQFPDLHSELNLSSLELGDSALYFCASSEGAGGLNTEAFFGQGTRLTVV.

This chain joins TRBV10-3 and TRBJ1-2; no clear D gene. Per germline, CDR1 ENHRY and CDR2 SYGVKD. Trimming removed 3 bases at V and 4 bases at J, with 12 bases between. CDR3 length equals 14 residues. The CDR3 DNA reads as TGTGCCATCAGTGACCTGGACGGAGTCTATGGCTACACCTTC. Amino acids: CAISDLDGVYGYTF.

J is TRBJ1-5 and V is TRBV28; a possible D gene is TRBD1 (6 bases). V was pared by 3 bases and J by 2 bases, with 11 bases between. Germline loops: CDR1 MDHEN, CDR2 SYDVKM. The CDR3 is made up of 15 amino acids. This chain's CDR3 is CASSFNRAGNQPQHF. CDR3 DNA sequence: TGTGCCAGCAGTTTTAACAGGGCTGGCAATCAGCCCCAGCATTTT.

V usage is TRBV18 and J usage is TRBJ2-3, with D perhaps being TRBD1 or TRBD2 (5 bases each). This CDR3 contains 17 residues. Per germline, CDR1 KGHSH and CDR2 LQKENI. V was clipped by 0 bases and J by 3 bases, with 16 bases between them. The CDR3 here is CASSPPNSRGWTDTQYF. In nucleotides, the CDR3 is TGTGCCAGCTCACCACCTAATAGTCGGGGCTGGACAGATACGCAGTATTTT.

This clonotype was picked up a small number of times. The rearrangement joins TRBV7-3 to TRBJ2-1; TRBD2 matches at 10 bases. CDR3 length equals 17 residues. In germline, CDR1 is SGHTA, CDR2 FQGTGA. J gave up 0 bases and V 5 bases, and 7 bases lay outside the gene matches. The CDR3: CASSVTSGGVSYNEQFF. CDR3 nucleotide sequence: TGTGCCAGCAGCGTCACCAGCGGGGGGGTCTCCTACAATGAGCAGTTCTTC.

The V call is TRBV7-2, the J call TRBJ2-3; TRBD2 matches 7 bases. This CDR3 is built from 15 residues. Trimming took 3 bases from V and 3 from J; bases not matched to a gene: 6. Per the germline V gene, CDR1 is SGHTA and CDR2 is FQGNSA. The CDR3 is CASSFRTRRTDTQYF. Here the CDR3 DNA reads TGTGCCAGCAGCTTCAGGACTAGAAGAACAGATACGCAGTATTTT.

This clonotype was observed a handful of times. The genes are TRBV6-1 and TRBJ2-1; D is unclear. Per germline, CDR1 MNHNS and CDR2 SASEGT. V lost 0 bases, J lost 8 bases, and 8 bases lay in between. CDR3 length: 13 amino acids. The CDR3 loop reads CASSEAKGYEQFF. DNA of the CDR3: TGTGCCAGCAGTGAAGCGAAGGGATATGAGCAGTTCTTC.

The chain combines TRBV7-2 with TRBJ2-1; a possible D gene is TRBD2 (5 bases). The CDR3 consists of 14 residues. Per germline, CDR1 SGHTA and CDR2 FQGNSA. The V end lost 0 bases, the J end lost 10 bases, and 13 bases lay between the germline ends. CDR3 nucleotides: TGTGCCAGCAGCTTAGCAGTCGGAACGGGGGAGCAGTTCTTC. Its protein product is CASSLAVGTGEQFF. Filled out from reference TRBV7-2 and TRBJ2-1, the complete variable domain reads GAGVSQSPSNKVTEKGKDVELRCDPISGHTALYWYRQSLGQGLEFLIYFQGNSAPDKSGLPSDRFSAERTGGSVSTLTIQRTQQEDSAVYLCASSLAVGTGEQFFGPGTRLTVL.

The J gene is TRBJ2-7, the V gene TRBV20-1, with TRBD2 as a possible D gene (7 bases). Germline CDR1 reads DFQATT; CDR2 reads SNEGSKA (reference sequence). This CDR3 is built from 15 residues. V was trimmed by 1 base and J by 3 bases, leaving 16 bases between them. CDR3: CSARGGAGASYEQYF. The CDR3 DNA is TGCAGTGCTAGAGGTGGGGCGGGGGCAAGCTACGAGCAGTACTTC.

The V and J genes are TRBV7-9 and TRBJ2-4; the match to TRBD1 covers 8 bases. The CDR3 consists of 18 residues. CDR1 and CDR2 (germline): SEHNR, FQNEAQ (reference sequence). V lost 4 bases and J lost 1; bases outside the gene matches: 12. The CDR3 bases are TGTGCCAGCAGCTCTTGGCAGGGGGCTATTACGGCCAAAAACATTCAGTACTTC. Encoded protein: CASSSWQGAITAKNIQYF.

The genes are TRBV7-9 and TRBJ2-7; 8 bases are a match to TRBD1. The CDR3 has 15 amino acids. V shed 4 bases and J 5 bases; nucleotides not matched to a gene: 10. CDR1 and CDR2 (germline): SEHNR, FQNEAQ (reference sequence). The CDR3 is CASSSWTGPGHEQYF. The CDR3 bases are TGTGCCAGCAGCTCATGGACAGGGCCGGGCCACGAGCAGTACTTC.

The genes are TRBV6-2 or TRBV6-3 and TRBJ2-7, with D possibly being TRBD1 (6 bases). Trimming shortened V by 8 bases and J by 2 bases, and 16 bases separated the two germline ends. The CDR3 spans 14 residues. Germline-derived CDR1 and CDR2 are MNHEY and SVGEGT. The CDR3 DNA follows: TGTGCCAGCGGCCAGGGGCTAGGACCCTACGAGCAGTACTTC. Its translation is CASGQGLGPYEQYF.

CDR3 DNA: TGCAGCGTTGGGGGGGCGGAGACCCAGTACTTC. This encodes CSVGGAETQYF. The chain uses TRBV29-1 and TRBJ2-5; D may be TRBD1 or TRBD2 (6 bases each). Deletions cut 4 bases from V and 5 bases from J, with 8 bases between. There are 11 residues in the CDR3. From germline, CDR1 is SQVTM and CDR2 ANQGSEA.

In its sample, this clonotype was seen a few times. This chain uses TRBV12-3 or TRBV12-4 with TRBJ1-2; TRBD1 matches 9 bases. The CDR3 extends over 14 amino acids. Trimming removed 5 bases from V and 8 bases from J; junction bases left unmatched: 9. CDR3 amino acids: CASSPSDRGKGYTF. Here the CDR3 DNA reads TGTGCCAGCAGTCCCTCCGACAGGGGGAAGGGCTACACCTTC.

The chain combines TRBV7-2 with TRBJ2-1, with D possibly matching TRBD2 (6 bases). V shed 4 bases and J shed 7 bases, with 17 bases lying between them. Per germline, CDR1 SGHTA and CDR2 FQGNSA. The CDR3 totals 15 residues. The CDR3 coding sequence is TGTGCCAGCAGCTCCCGACTAGACCTCGGGAATGAGCAGTTCTTC. It specifies CASSSRLDLGNEQFF. The full variable domain, completed using reference TRBV7-2 and TRBJ2-1, is GAGVSQSPSNKVTEKGKDVELRCDPISGHTALYWYRQSLGQGLEFLIYFQGNSAPDKSGLPSDRFSAERTGGSVSTLTIQRTQQEDSAVYLCASSSRLDLGNEQFFGPGTRLTVL.

This chain links TRBV12-3 or TRBV12-4 with TRBJ1-5; 12 bases align to TRBD1. This CDR3 contains 17 residues. Germline trimming cut 5 bases from V and 4 bases from J; bases unmatched to any gene: 9. The CDR3 region is CASSPGDRGRPNQPQHF. The CDR3 DNA reads TGTGCCAGCAGTCCCGGGGACAGGGGGCGTCCGAATCAGCCCCAGCATTTT.

There are a few counts of this clonotype. The chain joins TRBV5-1 to TRBJ2-7, with TRBD2 matching over 9 bases. Germline CDR1 SGHRS, CDR2 YFSETQ. CDR3 length: 14 residues. The ends lost 4 bases at V and 3 bases at J; junction bases unmatched: 5. CDR3 nucleotides: TGCGCCAGCAGCCCCGCGGGAGGGAACTACGAGCAGTACTTC. Its translation: CASSPAGGNYEQYF.

The J gene is TRBJ2-7, the V gene TRBV7-9, with D maybe TRBD2 (6 bases). Trimming cost V 5 bases and J 5 bases, with 22 bases left between them. Germline-derived CDR1 and CDR2 are SEHNR and FQNEAQ (reference sequence). The CDR3 spans 16 residues. The DNA of the CDR3 is TGTGCCAGCAGCCAGCCGGGGGTCGGATCAGGGAACGAGCAGTACTTC. Translated: CASSQPGVGSGNEQYF. Full variable domain (remainder filled in from reference TRBV7-9 and TRBJ2-7): DTGVSQNPRHKITKRGQNVTFRCDPISEHNRLYWYRQTLGQGPEFLTYFQNEAQLEKSRLLSDRFSAERPKGSFSTLEIQRTEQGDSAMYLCASSQPGVGSGNEQYFGPGTRLTVT.

As to this clonotype: It may be a read error: a sequence one base away is much more abundant. The chain couples TRBV5-1 to TRBJ2-6; the D is unclear. The CDR3 totals 15 residues. The germline V gene has CDR1 SGHRS and CDR2 YFSETQ. CDR3 amino acids: CTSSLVGQGANVLTF. The CDR3 DNA reads as TGCACCAGCAGCTTGGTAGGGCAAGGGGCCAACGTCCTGACTTTC.

This clonotype was picked up a small number of times. V usage is TRBV20-1 and J usage is TRBJ2-4; TRBD1 agrees at 7 bases. Looked up from germline, CDR1 is DFQATT and CDR2 is SNEGSKA (reference sequence). The CDR3 runs 15 residues. With 5 bases clipped from V and 5 bases from J, the junction kept 12 bases outside the gene matches. CDR3 loop: CSAGDLMTGQNIQYF. In DNA form, the CDR3 reads TGCAGTGCTGGCGACCTTATGACAGGGCAAAACATTCAGTACTTC.

The chain carries TRBV29-1 and TRBJ2-7, with 7 bases fitting TRBD2. The CDR3 totals 13 residues. Germline-derived CDR1 and CDR2 are SQVTM and ANQGSEA. With V trimmed by 5 bases and J by 2 bases, 6 bases remained unmatched. CDR3 loop: CSVRGGATYEQYF. The CDR3 nucleotides are TGCAGCGTTCGCGGGGGTGCCACCTACGAGCAGTACTTC.

This chain joins TRBV7-2 and TRBJ1-6, with a possible D match to TRBD1 (6 bases). The V end lost 1 base, the J end lost 6 bases, and 13 bases lay between the germline ends. The germline V gene has CDR1 SGHTA and CDR2 FQGNSA. The CDR3 consists of 16 residues. CDR3 in amino acids: CASSLGVGAGNSPLHF. The DNA for the CDR3 is TGTGCCAGCAGCTTAGGGGTGGGGGCTGGTAATTCACCCCTCCACTTT. The variable domain in full, with the rest retrieved from reference TRBV7-2 and TRBJ1-6, is GAGVSQSPSNKVTEKGKDVELRCDPISGHTALYWYRQSLGQGLEFLIYFQGNSAPDKSGLPSDRFSAERTGGSVSTLTIQRTQQEDSAVYLCASSLGVGAGNSPLHFGNGTRLTVT.

This clonotype was found a few times. The J gene is TRBJ1-2, the V gene TRBV20-1; 9 bases are a match to TRBD1. Germline CDR1 is DFQATT and CDR2 is SNEGSKA (reference sequence). V lost 7 bases to trimming and J lost 4 bases; unmatched junction nucleotides: 19. The CDR3 has 17 residues. The CDR3 loop reads CSGDPGQGQPKTYGYTF. The CDR3 DNA reads as TGCAGTGGAGACCCGGGACAGGGCCAACCAAAAACCTATGGCTACACCTTC.

V is TRBV4-1 and J is TRBJ1-5; D possibly corresponds to TRBD1 (6 bases). Germline V CDR1 and CDR2: MGHRA, YSYEKL. Trimming shortened V by 0 bases and J by 7 bases, and 10 bases separated the two germline ends. This CDR3 spans 14 amino acids. Here the CDR3 reads CASSQDRGKQPQHF. CDR3 nucleotides: TGCGCCAGCAGCCAAGACAGGGGAAAGCAGCCCCAGCATTTT.